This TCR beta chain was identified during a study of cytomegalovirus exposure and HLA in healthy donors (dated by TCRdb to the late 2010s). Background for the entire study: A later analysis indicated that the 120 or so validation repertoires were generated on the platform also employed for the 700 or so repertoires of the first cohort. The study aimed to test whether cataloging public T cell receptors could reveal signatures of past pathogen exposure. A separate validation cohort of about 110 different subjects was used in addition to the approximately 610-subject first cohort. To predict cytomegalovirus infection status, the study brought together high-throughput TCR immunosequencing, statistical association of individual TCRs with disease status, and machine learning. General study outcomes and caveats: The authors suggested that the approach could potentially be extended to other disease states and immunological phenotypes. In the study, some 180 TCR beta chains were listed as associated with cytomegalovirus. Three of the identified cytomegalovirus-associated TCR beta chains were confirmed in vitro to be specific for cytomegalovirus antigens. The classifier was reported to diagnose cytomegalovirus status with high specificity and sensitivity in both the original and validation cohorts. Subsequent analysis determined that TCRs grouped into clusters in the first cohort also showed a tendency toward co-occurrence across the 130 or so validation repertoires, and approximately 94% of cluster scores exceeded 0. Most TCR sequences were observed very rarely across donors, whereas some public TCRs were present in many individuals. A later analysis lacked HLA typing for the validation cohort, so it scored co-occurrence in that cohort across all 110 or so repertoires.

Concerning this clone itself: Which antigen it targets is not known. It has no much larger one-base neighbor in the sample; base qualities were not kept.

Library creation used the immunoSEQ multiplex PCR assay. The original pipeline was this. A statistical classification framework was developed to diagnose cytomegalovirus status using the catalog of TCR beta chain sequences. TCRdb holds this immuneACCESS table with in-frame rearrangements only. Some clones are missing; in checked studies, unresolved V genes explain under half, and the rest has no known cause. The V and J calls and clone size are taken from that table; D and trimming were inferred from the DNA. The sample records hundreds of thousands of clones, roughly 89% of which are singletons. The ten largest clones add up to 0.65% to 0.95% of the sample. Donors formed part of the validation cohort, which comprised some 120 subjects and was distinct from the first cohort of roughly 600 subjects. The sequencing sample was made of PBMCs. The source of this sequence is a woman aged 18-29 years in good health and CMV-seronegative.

The CDR3: CASNTYRDGYTF. The sequenced DNA: TGTGCCAGCAACACCTACAGGGATGGCTACACCTTC. This receptor chain uses TRBV28 and TRBJ1-2; a tentative D match to TRBD1 spans 6 bases. V and J are truncated by 7 bases and 6 bases respectively, leaving an intervening sequence of 12 bases. The CDR3, cysteine through phenylalanine, is 12 amino acids long. CDR3 DNA only is kept here, 36 bases in frame from base 1. Reading the germline V gene gives CDR1 MDHEN and CDR2 SYDVKM.